This T cell receptor beta chain was captured by sequencing in a study of blood T cells in healthy people across ages. This clonotype has a handful of counts. With a J-beta primer mix and a sample-barcoded 5' primer, a second PCR ran roughly 7 to 11 cycles. A single record per CDR3 protein comes from TCRdb applying MiXCR to the 5' RACE reads. The data hold fewer than 750,000 distinct CDR3 sequences, with 40% to 50% observed a single time. V gave up 3 bases and J gave up 5 bases; unmatched junction bases: 4. The CDR3 has 15 residues. Per the germline V gene, CDR1 is SGHTA and CDR2 is FQGNSA. The chain has TRBV7-2 and TRBJ2-1, with TRBD2 matching 10 bases. The sample taken for sequencing was blood. The origin of this receptor is a man older than 75 in good health. Written as DNA, the CDR3 is TGTGCCAGCAGCTTCGGGACTAGCGCCAACAATGAGCAGTTCTTC. Residues: CASSFGTSANNEQFF.